The 24 T cell receptor beta chains below come from one sample, sequenced in a study of shared T cell receptors in the human thymus (dated by TCRdb to 2020 to 2023). The library was made by the immunoSEQ multiplex PCR assay. The source is immuneACCESS, and TCRdb retained only in-frame sequences with V and J called. Part of the clones is not carried over; for the studies checked, unresolved V genes explain less than half of this, and the remainder is unexplained. Recorded for this sample are some 700,000 clones; 70% to 90% of them occurred a single time. Roughly 0.01% of the sample is taken by the ten largest. The sample also formed part of further work on human thymus T cells.

Sequencing was carried out using thymocytes. The receptors originated from a girl under three years old with a congenital heart defect. Donor details come from another sample of the same person, matched by shared clones.

V gene TRBV11-2 combines with J gene TRBJ2-1; 10 nucleotides align to TRBD1. The CDR3 consists of 15 residues. V lost 5 bases, J lost 8 bases, and 9 bases stayed unmatched. From germline, CDR1 is SGHAT and CDR2 FQNNGV. The chain's CDR3 is CASSPTGTGAYEQFF. The CDR3 DNA reads TGTGCCAGCAGCCCTACCGGGACAGGGGCCTATGAGCAGTTCTTC.

This clone was detected only once. In the same sample, other DNA sequences code for this CDR3. The chain uses TRBV7-9 and TRBJ1-6; D is possibly TRBD1 (6 bases). V shed 7 bases and J shed 12 bases, with 28 bases lying between them. The CDR3 has 17 amino acids. Looked up from germline, CDR1 is SEHNR and CDR2 is FQNEAQ (reference sequence). The CDR3 loop reads CASTLHARDKEILPLHF. In nucleotides, the CDR3 is TGTGCCAGCACCCTTCATGCCCGGGACAAAGAAATTCTACCCCTCCACTTT.

This chain links TRBV28 with TRBJ2-5; possibly TRBD1 for D (7 bases). CDR3 length: 17 amino acids. The V end lost 4 bases, the J end lost 1 base, and 19 bases lay between the germline ends. Germline lookup yields CDR1 MDHEN and CDR2 SYDVKM. CDR3 nucleotide sequence: TGTGCCAGCAGTTCGCTTGCGGGACAGCTGCTCCAAGAGACCCAGTACTTC. This sequence encodes CASSSLAGQLLQETQYF.

The chain employs TRBV19 and TRBJ1-1; unclear D gene. Germline CDR1 LNHDA, CDR2 SQIVND (reference sequence). Trimming cost V 2 bases and J 2 bases, with 12 bases left between them. The CDR3 spans 15 residues. This chain's CDR3 is CASSISVRQNTEAFF. The CDR3 DNA follows: TGTGCCAGTAGTATATCGGTTCGACAAAACACTGAAGCTTTCTTT.

This chain connects TRBV2 to TRBJ2-3; the D gene is possibly TRBD1 (6 bases). The CDR3 is 19 residues long. Germline V lookup: CDR1 SNHLY, CDR2 FYNNEI. The V end lost 1 base, the J end lost 2 bases, and 22 bases lay between the germline ends. The CDR3 nucleotides are TGTGCCAGCAGTGAAGGGGAAATAAAGGACAGAAAACACACAGATACGCAGTATTTT. Its translation is CASSEGEIKDRKHTDTQYF.

The chain employs TRBV9 and TRBJ1-6, with TRBD1 matching 10 bases. CDR1 is SGDLS and CDR2 is YYNGEE in the germline V gene. CDR3 length: 14 amino acids. Trimming removed 4 bases from V and 9 bases from J; junction bases left unmatched: 4. Here the CDR3 DNA reads TGTGCCAGCAGCTCTGACAGGGGGCCTTCACCCCTCCACTTT. It translates to CASSSDRGPSPLHF.

The chain joins TRBV27 to TRBJ1-1, with TRBD1 matching 9 bases. The CDR3 spans 15 residues. Germline V gene data show CDR1 as MNHEY and CDR2 as SMNVEV (reference sequence). Trimming at V came to 5 bases and at J to 6 bases, leaving 10 bases not matched to a gene. CDR3 loop: CASSPLGQGNAEAFF. The CDR3 DNA follows: TGTGCCAGCAGTCCTCTGGGACAGGGAAATGCTGAAGCTTTCTTT.

The chain uses TRBV6-5 and TRBJ1-2; D is ambiguous. In germline, CDR1 is MNHEY, CDR2 SVGAGI. V lost 0 bases to trimming and J lost 3 bases, with 14 bases between them. This CDR3 is built from 16 residues. The CDR3 spells CASSYSRIAEDYGYTF. CDR3 sequence (DNA): TGTGCCAGCAGTTACTCGAGGATAGCAGAGGACTATGGCTACACCTTC.

The chain carries TRBV2 and TRBJ2-7; no firm D call. The CDR3 length is 14 residues. Trimming took 7 bases from V and 3 from J, leaving 16 bases between them. Germline assignment: CDR1 SNHLY and CDR2 FYNNEI. CDR3 residues: CASTFERRFYEQYF. Here the CDR3 DNA reads TGTGCCAGCACCTTTGAACGGAGATTCTACGAGCAGTACTTC.

The rearrangement links TRBV28 to TRBJ1-1; tentatively, D is TRBD1 (6 bases). The CDR3 length is 17 residues. V was shortened by 5 bases and J by 2 bases, with 21 bases between the two germline ends. From germline, CDR1 is MDHEN and CDR2 SYDVKM. As DNA, the CDR3 is TGTGCCAGCAGTCAGCGGACCCAGGGGACCGACAACACTGAAGCTTTCTTT. Residues: CASSQRTQGTDNTEAFF.

The J gene is TRBJ2-7, the V gene TRBV29-1; D is unclear. Trimming removed 5 bases from V and 5 bases from J, with 4 bases in between. This CDR3 has 9 residues. Germline CDR1 SQVTM, CDR2 ANQGSEA. The CDR3 reads CSVYNEQYF. In DNA, the CDR3 is TGCAGCGTTTACAACGAGCAGTACTTC.

This clone was detected only a few times. The chain couples TRBV6-1 to TRBJ1-5; 7 bases match TRBD1. The junction had 13 bases not matched to a gene; V was cut back by 2 bases and J by 3 bases. Germline V gene sequence: CDR1 MNHNS, CDR2 SASEGT. This CDR3 has 18 residues. The CDR3 loop is CASSERGGARGDNQPQHF. CDR3 DNA sequence: TGTGCCAGCAGTGAAAGGGGTGGGGCCAGGGGGGACAATCAGCCCCAGCATTTT.

This clone was counted between two and nine times. The V gene is TRBV6-5, the J gene TRBJ1-2, with 7 positions matching TRBD1. Germline lookup yields CDR1 MNHEY and CDR2 SVGAGI. The ends lost 6 bases at V and 8 bases at J; junction bases unmatched: 15. The CDR3 spans 15 residues. The CDR3 reads CASRSRGQSGQGYTF. The CDR3 DNA follows: TGTGCCAGCAGATCCCGGGGACAGTCCGGTCAGGGCTACACCTTC.

The chain employs TRBV7-8 and TRBJ2-5, with 11 bases that match TRBD2. The V segment lost 5 bases and the J segment 3 bases; nucleotides outside the gene matches: 11. The CDR3 spans 17 residues. CDR1 SGHVS and CDR2 FQNEAQ come from the germline V gene. The CDR3 bases are TGTGCCAGCAGCGTCGAATTCCCGACTAGCGGGGAAGAGACCCAGTACTTC. Translation gives CASSVEFPTSGEETQYF. Supplemented by reference TRBV7-8 and TRBJ2-5, the full variable domain reads GAGVSQSPRYKVAKRGQDVALRCDPISGHVSLFWYQQALGQGPEFLTYFQNEAQLDKSGLPSDRFFAERPEGSVSTLKIQRTQQEDSAVYLCASSVEFPTSGEETQYFGPGTRLLVL.

The chain combines TRBV11-2 with TRBJ2-2, with TRBD2 matching 14 bases. Trimming removed 5 bases from V and 5 bases from J; junction bases left unmatched: 10. This CDR3 region has 18 residues. Germline-derived CDR1 and CDR2 are SGHAT and FQNNGV. Here the CDR3 reads CASSLKTSGGVWTGELFF. The CDR3 DNA reads as TGTGCCAGCAGCCTTAAGACTAGCGGGGGGGTTTGGACCGGGGAGCTGTTTTTT. Full variable domain (rest looked up from reference TRBV11-2 and TRBJ2-2): EAGVAQSPRYKIIEKRQSVAFWCNPISGHATLYWYQQILGQGPKLLIQFQNNGVVDDSQLPKDRFSAERLKGVDSTLKIQPAKLEDSAVYLCASSLKTSGGVWTGELFFGEGSRLTVL.

This chain links TRBV5-5 with TRBJ1-3; the D is unclear. Looked up from germline, CDR1 is SGHKS and CDR2 is YYEKEE (reference sequence). The V and J ends lost 2 bases and 0 bases respectively, with 12 bases between them. This CDR3 is built from 16 residues. The CDR3 coding sequence is TGTGCCAGCAGCTTCAGATTCGGGTCCTCTGGAAACACCATATATTTT. As protein: CASSFRFGSSGNTIYF. Full variable domain (rest looked up from reference TRBV5-5 and TRBJ1-3): DAGVTQSPTHLIKTRGQQVTLRCSPISGHKSVSWYQQVLGQGPQFIFQYYEKEERGRGNFPDRFSARQFPNYSSELNVNALLLGDSALYLCASSFRFGSSGNTIYFGEGSWLTVV.

J is TRBJ2-7 and V is TRBV19; the D gene is possibly TRBD2 (5 bases). Per germline, CDR1 LNHDA and CDR2 SQIVND (reference sequence). CDR3 length: 18 residues. With 5 bases removed from V and 0 bases from J, the gap between germline ends came to 23 bases. CDR3 sequence: CASSLRNAPDSPSYEQYF. The CDR3 coding sequence is TGTGCCAGTAGTCTACGAAACGCCCCGGACTCGCCCTCCTACGAGCAGTACTTC.

The chain uses TRBV21-1 and TRBJ2-3; no DNA check was done on the table's D call, TRBD2. TRBV21-1 is recorded as a pseudogene. The CDR3 consists of 18 residues. The chain's CDR3 is CASSKPYLGGAILRTQYF. CDR3 coding DNA: TGTGCCAGCAGCAAACCCTACCTTGGGGGGGCCATTCTCCGTACGCAGTATTTT.

V and J are TRBV9 and TRBJ2-1; weak D call: TRBD2 (6 bases). The CDR3 has 12 amino acids. The V gene's germline CDR1 is SGDLS and CDR2 YYNGEE. Trimming left V 3 bases short and J 7 bases short, with 8 bases between. The CDR3 is CASSGGVNEQFF. CDR3 in DNA: TGTGCCAGCAGCGGCGGGGTGAATGAGCAGTTCTTC.

The rearrangement uses TRBV5-1 and TRBJ1-2; D not certain. CDR1 is SGHRS, CDR2 YFSETQ, per germline. The V end lost 5 bases, the J end lost 10 bases, and 21 bases lay between the germline ends. CDR3 size: 14 residues. The DNA of the CDR3 is TGCGCCAGCAGGTACCTCCCGGGAAAGCTGGACTACACCTTC. The encoded protein is CASRYLPGKLDYTF.

The chain couples TRBV27 to TRBJ2-1, with D perhaps TRBD2 (6 bases). The V end was cut by 2 bases, the J end by 10 bases, with 12 bases between. Per the germline V gene, CDR1 is MNHEY and CDR2 is SMNVEV (reference sequence). The CDR3 totals 13 residues. CDR3: CASSLAGRGEQFF. As DNA, the CDR3 is TGTGCCAGCAGTTTAGCGGGGCGCGGGGAGCAGTTCTTC.

The chain has TRBV6-6 and TRBJ1-4; D is possibly TRBD1 (5 bases). The germline V gene has CDR1 MNHNY and CDR2 SVGAGI (reference sequence). Between the trimmed V and J ends, which lost 6 bases and 8 bases, there was a span of 19 bases. This CDR3 has 15 residues. The CDR3 nucleotides read TGTGCCAGCAGGGCCGGGGGGAGGGACGCCGAAAAACTGTTTTTT. This sequence encodes CASRAGGRDAEKLFF.

The J gene is TRBJ2-7, the V gene TRBV5-1, with D perhaps TRBD1 (6 bases). The CDR3 runs to 16 residues. Trimming shortened V by 4 bases and J by 4 bases, and 21 bases separated the two germline ends. Germline V gene sequence: CDR1 SGHRS, CDR2 YFSETQ. DNA of the CDR3: TGCGCCAGCAGCCCCCGCTACGACAGGTTGAAATACGAGCAGTACTTC. Protein: CASSPRYDRLKYEQYF.

The chain is built from TRBV5-6 and TRBJ1-1, with a weak D call TRBD1 (6 bases). Looked up from germline, CDR1 is SGHDT and CDR2 is YYEEEE. This CDR3 region has 14 residues. Trimming left V 0 bases short and J 11 bases short, with 17 bases between. Written as DNA, the CDR3 is TGTGCCAGCAGCTTGGATGGACAGCCCAGGGAGGCTTTCTTT. Amino acid sequence: CASSLDGQPREAFF.